This T cell receptor (beta chain) was sequenced during a study of human T cells and chemical hapten exposure. Trimming cost V 0 bases and J 6 bases, with 7 bases left between them. Germline V gene sequence: CDR1 LGHNA, CDR2 YSLEER. The CDR3 is made up of 13 amino acids. The sample's time point: patch test 1, 2 weeks after DPC sensitization. The treatment is: therapeutic diphenylcyclopropenone sensitization with weekly scalp DPC. The library tagged each cDNA molecule with unique molecular identifiers. In the original processing: Across samples, TCR counts had a median of about 93,000 and ranged from 23,224 to 690,600. A single record per CDR3 protein comes from TCRdb applying MiXCR to the RACE reads. These V and J calls are TCRdb output, not the study's own analysis. There are roughly 380,000 distinct CDR3 sequences in the sample; 4.8% occur only once, and approximately 2.3% lies in the top ten. This clonotype was picked up a small number of times.

The chain combines TRBV4-3 with TRBJ2-3, with a tentative D call TRBD2 (5 bases). This sequence originates from a woman aged 50 to 65 with alopecia areata. Some clones in this sample may be carry-over from other donors' samples. This specimen consisted of whole blood, obtained in connection with sensitization to the hapten diphenylcyclopropenone (DPC). CDR3 in DNA: TGCGCCAGCAGCCAAGAAAGGGAGGATACGCAGTATTTT. Amino acid sequence: CASSQEREDTQYF.